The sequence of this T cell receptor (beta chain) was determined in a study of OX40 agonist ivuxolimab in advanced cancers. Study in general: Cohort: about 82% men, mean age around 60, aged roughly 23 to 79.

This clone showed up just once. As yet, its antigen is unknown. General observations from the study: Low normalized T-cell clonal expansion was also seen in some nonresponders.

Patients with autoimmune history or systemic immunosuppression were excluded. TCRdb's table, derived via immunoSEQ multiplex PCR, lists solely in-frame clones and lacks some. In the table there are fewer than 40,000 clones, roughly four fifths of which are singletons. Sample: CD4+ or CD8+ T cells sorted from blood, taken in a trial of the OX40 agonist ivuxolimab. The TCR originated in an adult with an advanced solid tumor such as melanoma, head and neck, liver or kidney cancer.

CDR3 amino acids: CSGVMDREVSWDEQFF. The CDR3 nucleotides are TGCAGCGGTGTAATGGACAGGGAGGTGTCGTGGGATGAGCAGTTCTTC. The genes are TRBV29-1 and TRBJ2-1; 8 bases align to TRBD1. The CDR3 is 16 residues long. The germline CDR1 and CDR2 sequences are SQVTM and ANQGSEA. The V segment lost 7 bases and the J segment 8 bases; nucleotides outside the gene matches: 19.